What follows describes a single T cell receptor beta chain. This clone was observed at least ten times. Its binding antigen is unknown. Qualities for individual bases were not recorded, and no much larger clone is one base off. Whole blood was collected in K2EDTA tubes by collaborating institutions according to the institutions' own protocols. For TCRbeta analysis, collaborators shipped samples as frozen whole blood, isolated PBMCs, or DNA extracted from either of those sample types. The CDR3 runs 16 amino acids, cysteine and phenylalanine included. Only the CDR3 DNA stays, 48 bases, in frame from base 1. V loses 2 bases, J loses 2 bases, and the germline ends lie 13 bases apart. As encoded in the germline V gene, CDR1 is ENHRY while CDR2 is SYGVKD. The immunoSEQ Assay, a bias-controlled multiplex PCR, was used to amplify TCRbeta CDR3 regions from genomic DNA. Concerning the study's data processing: The number of nucleated cells in each sample was estimated by amplification of reference gene primers within the assay. To quantify the absolute abundance of each unique TCRbeta CDR3 rearrangement, sequence reads were collapsed and filtered. For each sample, productive Simpson clonality was calculated as the square root of Simpson's diversity index across productive rearrangements. The source is immuneACCESS, and TCRdb retained only in-frame sequences with V and J called. Part of the clones is not carried over; for the studies checked, unresolved V genes explain less than half of this, and the remainder is unexplained. That table gives V, J and clone size, and the DNA gave D and trimming. Here the sample has approximately 320,000 clones; about 82% occur a single time. The top ten constitute around 6.9% of the sample.

This record belongs to a study of blood T cell repertoires in COVID-19 (dated by TCRdb to the early 2020s). About the study as a whole: Samples covering the acute and convalescent phases of COVID-19 were provided by collaborators in the United States, Italy and Spain. A de-identified subject ID, COVID-19 status, age in years and sex were almost always included in the sample metadata. The prospective study material was composed of cDNA or gDNA derived from T cells, B-cell-depleted T cells, or PBMCs. The samples were drawn from the first 160 participants of the ongoing ImmuneRACE study and from some 1,300 subjects provided by 6 global collaborators. Subjects who had been exposed to COVID-19, were actively infected with it, or had recovered from it provided the deeply sampled blood TCRbeta repertoires that made up the dataset. A freely available public database, intended as a resource for researchers studying the immune response to SARS-CoV-2, is where the repertoires were released. Where HLA class I and class II types were available, the types were taken from metadata supplied by the sample provider, not from assay-based typing. The paper as a whole reports these results and caveats: The amount of clinical and demographic metadata varied by source and participant and was provided uncurated.

Source material: peripheral blood. The origin of this receptor is a human donor in a cohort sampled during active COVID-19. The rearrangement combines TRBV10-3 with TRBJ2-1; TRBD1 might be the D gene, on 6 matching bases. The DNA sequence reads TGTGCCATCAGTGAGGAAGGTAGGGGGACCTACAATGAGCAGTTCTTC. It codes for CAISEEGRGTYNEQFF.